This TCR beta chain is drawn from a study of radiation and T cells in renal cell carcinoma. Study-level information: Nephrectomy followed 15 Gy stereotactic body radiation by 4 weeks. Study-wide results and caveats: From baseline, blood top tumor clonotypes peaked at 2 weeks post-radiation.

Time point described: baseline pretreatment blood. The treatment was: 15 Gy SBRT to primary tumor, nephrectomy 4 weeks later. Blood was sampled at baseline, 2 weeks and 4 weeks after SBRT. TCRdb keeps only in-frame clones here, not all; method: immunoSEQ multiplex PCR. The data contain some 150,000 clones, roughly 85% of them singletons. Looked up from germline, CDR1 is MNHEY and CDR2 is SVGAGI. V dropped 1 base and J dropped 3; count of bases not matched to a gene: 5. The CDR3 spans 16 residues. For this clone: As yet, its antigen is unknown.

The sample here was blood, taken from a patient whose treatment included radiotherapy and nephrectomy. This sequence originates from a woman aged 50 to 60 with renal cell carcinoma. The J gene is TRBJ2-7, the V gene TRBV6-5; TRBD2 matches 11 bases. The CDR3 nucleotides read TGTGCCAGCAGTTACTGGACTAGCGGGTCGATCTACGAGCAGTACTTC. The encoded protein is CASSYWTSGSIYEQYF.